Listed below are T cell receptor beta chains from one sample, sequenced in a study of blood T cell repertoires in COVID-19. Clones were sequenced by immunoSEQ multiplex PCR, and TCRdb holds only the in-frame ones, with some missing. The sample contains about 230,000 clones, 70% to 90% of which appear only once. The specimen sequenced was peripheral blood. The receptors shown here come from a man aged 40-55 years with acute or convalescent COVID-19. CDR3s include the opening cysteine and the closing phenylalanine or tryptophan. Each record gives: clone size, V gene, D gene, J gene, CDR3 DNA, CDR3 protein. A D gene is named only where the DNA matches it firmly. Clone sizes are given selectively: once, few, many, or a class where the clone is expanded.

-	TRBV29-1	TRBD2	TRBJ2-3	TGCAGCGTGGGGACTAGCGGGGCAGATACGCAGTATTTT	CSVGTSGADTQYF
once	TRBV2	-	TRBJ2-5	TGTGCCAGCCACGAGGCAAGACTAGAGACCCAGTACTTC	CASHEARLETQYF
once	TRBV7-2	-	TRBJ1-3	TGTGCCAGCAGGCCAAGGGGTTCTGGAAACACCATATATTTT	CASRPRGSGNTIYF
once	TRBV19	TRBD1	TRBJ2-1	TGTGCCAGTAGCACAACATTTCCGGGACAGGGGGTATACAATGAGCAGTTCTTC	CASSTTFPGQGVYNEQFF
-	TRBV11-3	TRBD2	TRBJ2-2	TGTGCCAGCAGCTCCGGGACTAGCTTCGGGGAGCTGTTTTTT	CASSSGTSFGELFF
-	TRBV14	-	TRBJ1-1	TGTGCCAGCAGCCAATATACAGGGAATGTGAACACTGAAGCTTTCTTT	CASSQYTGNVNTEAFF
-	TRBV7-9	-	TRBJ1-1	TGTGCCAGCAGCTTTAGTAGAAACACTGAAGCTTTCTTT	CASSFSRNTEAFF
-	TRBV21-1	-	TRBJ1-2	TGTGCCAGCAGCCACAGGGGTCACTATGGCTACACCTTC	CASSHRGHYGYTF
-	TRBV5-1	-	TRBJ1-3	TGCGCCAGCAGCGGTGGACAGAACGCTGGAAACACCATATATTTT	CASSGGQNAGNTIYF
once	TRBV6-6	-	TRBJ1-6	TGTGCCAGCAGTTACTCTAACTATAATTCACCCCTCCACTTT	CASSYSNYNSPLHF
few	TRBV3-1/TRBV3-2	TRBD2	TRBJ2-1	TGTGCCAGCAGCCAAGGACTAGCGGGGTACAATGAGCAGTTCTTC	CASSQGLAGYNEQFF
-	TRBV11-3	-	TRBJ2-1	TGTGCCAGCAGCGGTCAGGGATACAATGAGCAGTTCTTC	CASSGQGYNEQFF
few	TRBV13	-	TRBJ1-1	TGTGCCAGCAGCTTAGACGGTGAAGCTTTCTTT	CASSLDGEAFF
once	TRBV4-2	TRBD2	TRBJ2-7	TGTGCCAGCAGCCAGGGGGCTGGCGGGGGGGACTACGAGCAGTACTTC	CASSQGAGGGDYEQYF
-	TRBV19	TRBD1	TRBJ1-6	TGTGCCAGTAGTCTACAGGGACAGTTGAATTCACCCCTCCACTTT	CASSLQGQLNSPLHF
-	TRBV4-2	-	TRBJ1-5	TGTGCCAGCAGCCAAGATAGCGGGCCCCAGCATTTT	CASSQDSGPQHF
-	TRBV3-1/TRBV3-2	-	TRBJ1-1	TGTGCCAGCAGCCAAGCGACTAGCACTGAAGCTTTCTTT	CASSQATSTEAFF
-	TRBV5-5	-	TRBJ1-2	TGTGCCAGCAGCAGCGCCATGAACTATGGCTACACCTTC	CASSSAMNYGYTF
-	TRBV11-2	-	TRBJ2-3	TGTGCCAGCAGCTTACCGGGACTTAGCACAGATACGCAGTATTTT	CASSLPGLSTDTQYF
few	TRBV2	TRBD1	TRBJ1-2	TGTGCCAGCAGGGAACAGGGGGCTAACTATGGCTACACCTTC	CASREQGANYGYTF
-	TRBV5-8	TRBD1	TRBJ1-2	TGTGCCAGCAGCTTGGGGGACAGACATAACAACGTCTATGGCTACACCTTC	CASSLGDRHNNVYGYTF
once	TRBV20-1	-	TRBJ1-1	TGCAGTGCTAGTTCCCCGGGGGGGACTGAAGCTTTCTTT	CSASSPGGTEAFF
-	TRBV28	TRBD1	TRBJ1-2	TGTGCCAGCAGAGGACCTAGGGGGCGAGGTGGCTACACCTTC	CASRGPRGRGGYTF
once	TRBV29-1	TRBD2	TRBJ2-4	TGCAGCGTTCGGACCGGGGGGATGAACATTCAGTACTTC	CSVRTGGMNIQYF
-	TRBV19	-	TRBJ1-6	TGTGCCAGTAGTATTGGGGCAGGGGCTCTTAATTCACCCCTCCACTTT	CASSIGAGALNSPLHF
-	TRBV5-8	-	TRBJ2-7	TGTGCCAGCAGCTTGACAGGTTCCTACGAGCAGTACTTC	CASSLTGSYEQYF
-	TRBV5-1	-	TRBJ1-3	TGCGCCAGCAGCTTGGTCGAGTTCTCTGGAAACACCATATATTTT	CASSLVEFSGNTIYF
-	TRBV6-6	-	TRBJ1-2	TGTGCCAGCAGACCGGGACACTACTATGGCTACACCTTC	CASRPGHYYGYTF
-	TRBV6-5	TRBD2	TRBJ2-1	TGTGCCAGCGGACTAGCCTACAATGAGCAGTTCTTC	CASGLAYNEQFF
few	TRBV28	-	TRBJ1-4	TGTGCCAGCAGAGCCGGACTGGAAAAACTGTTTTTT	CASRAGLEKLFF
-	TRBV18	TRBD1	TRBJ1-6	TGTGCCAGCTCACCGAGTTTACAGGGGAATGAATCACCCCTCCACTTT	CASSPSLQGNESPLHF
-	TRBV5-1	-	TRBJ1-2	TGCGCCAGCAGCCTAGGACATGGCGGCAACTATGGCTACACCTTC	CASSLGHGGNYGYTF
-	TRBV30	-	TRBJ2-7	TGTGCCTGGAGTGTGGCTAGCTTCGAGCAGTACTTC	CAWSVASFEQYF
-	TRBV19	-	TRBJ2-1	TGTGCCAGTTCACGGGGGGCCGGGGATGAGCAGTTCTTC	CASSRGAGDEQFF
-	TRBV5-1	-	TRBJ1-2	TGCGCCAGCAGCCCCGGGACTGCCTATGGCTACACCTTC	CASSPGTAYGYTF
-	TRBV6-5	-	TRBJ1-1	TGTGCCAGCAGGCCGCGCTTGAACACTGAAGCTTTCTTT	CASRPRLNTEAFF
-	TRBV5-1	-	TRBJ2-5	TGCGCCAGCAGCTCGTCTGGGGGGGCGGTCCAAGAGACCCAGTACTTC	CASSSSGGAVQETQYF
-	TRBV7-9	-	TRBJ1-2	TGTGCCAGCAGCTCCGACACTTATGGCTACACCTTC	CASSSDTYGYTF
once	TRBV9	-	TRBJ1-3	TGTGCCAGCAGTTCGACAGTAATCTCTGGAAACACCATATATTTT	CASSSTVISGNTIYF
-	TRBV3-1/TRBV3-2	-	TRBJ1-6	TGTGCCAGCAGCCTCACAGATACTTCACCCCTCCACTTT	CASSLTDTSPLHF
-	TRBV5-5	TRBD1	TRBJ2-1	TGTGCCAGCAGTGACCGGGACAGGGACTACAATGAGCAGTTCTTC	CASSDRDRDYNEQFF
-	TRBV4-3	-	TRBJ1-1	TGCGCCAGCAGGACGGCACTGGACTCCCAGAACACTGAAGCTTTCTTT	CASRTALDSQNTEAFF
-	TRBV6-5	TRBD1	TRBJ1-1	TGTGCCAGCAGCGCGGACAGGGGGCCGACTGAAGCTTTCTTT	CASSADRGPTEAFF
-	TRBV14	TRBD2	TRBJ2-3	TGTGCCAGCAGCCAAGTCGGCGGGAGAAGCACAGATACGCAGTATTTT	CASSQVGGRSTDTQYF
-	TRBV6-5	TRBD1	TRBJ1-1	TGTGCCAGCAGTAGGGGACAGTCCACTGAAGCTTTCTTT	CASSRGQSTEAFF